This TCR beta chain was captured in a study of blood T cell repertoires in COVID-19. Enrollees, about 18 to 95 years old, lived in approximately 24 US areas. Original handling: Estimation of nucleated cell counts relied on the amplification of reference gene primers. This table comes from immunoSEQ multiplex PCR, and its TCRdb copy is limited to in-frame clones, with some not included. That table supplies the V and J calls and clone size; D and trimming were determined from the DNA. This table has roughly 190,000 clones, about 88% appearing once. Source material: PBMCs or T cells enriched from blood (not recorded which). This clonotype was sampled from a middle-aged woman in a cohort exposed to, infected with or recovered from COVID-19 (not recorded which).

In DNA, the CDR3 is TGTGCCAGCAGTTTATACGGTGATACGCAGTATTTT. Amino acid sequence: CASSLYGDTQYF. The chain links TRBV27 to TRBJ2-3, with unresolved D. The CDR3 is made up of 12 amino acids. In germline, CDR1 is MNHEY, CDR2 SMNVEV (reference sequence). V lost 1 base and J 6 bases, leaving 5 bases between the germline ends.